The rows below give T cell receptor beta chains drawn from one sample of a study of blood T cell repertoires in COVID-19. Sequencing used immunoSEQ multiplex PCR; TCRdb keeps in-frame clones, though not all of them. The data show 350,000 to 450,000 clones, with around nine tenths seen just once and under 2% held by the top ten. Sequencing input: peripheral blood. The receptors derive from a woman in her forties with COVID-19, enrolled during active disease. The CDR3 runs from the conserved cysteine through the conserved F or W. The D gene is left open where the match is weak. Clone size is shown for a subset of rows, as once, few, many or a class of expanded clone.

j_call | clone_size | v_call | cdr3_length | d_call | cdr3_aa | cdr3_nt
TRBJ1-2 | . | TRBV27 | 15 | TRBD1 | CASSFGQGANYGYTF | TGTGCCAGCAGTTTCGGACAGGGAGCTAACTATGGCTACACCTTC
TRBJ1-1 | . | TRBV28 | 15 | TRBD1 | CASSNRGRMNTEAFF | TGTGCCAGCAGCAACAGGGGGAGAATGAACACTGAAGCTTTCTTT
TRBJ1-2 | few | TRBV21-1 | 15 | . | CASSRDRPINYGYTF | TGTGCCAGCAGCAGAGACAGGCCAATCAACTATGGCTACACCTTC
TRBJ2-2 | once | TRBV5-1 | 14 | . | CASSLIQGGGELFF | TGCGCCAGCAGCTTGATCCAGGGTGGCGGGGAGCTGTTTTTT
TRBJ2-1 | . | TRBV9 | 14 | . | CASSSGTLYNEQFF | TGTGCCAGCAGCTCCGGGACTCTCTACAATGAGCAGTTCTTC
TRBJ1-1 | few | TRBV30 | 13 | . | CAWSVLSNTEAFF | TGTGCCTGGAGTGTACTATCGAACACTGAAGCTTTCTTT
TRBJ2-1 | . | TRBV7-2 | 15 | . | CASSDRRGGVNEQFF | TGTGCCAGCAGCGACCGTAGGGGGGGGGTCAATGAGCAGTTCTTC
TRBJ2-3 | once | TRBV5-1 | 15 | TRBD1 | CASSLPGQKTDTQYF | TGCGCCAGCAGCTTGCCGGGACAGAAGACAGATACGCAGTATTTT
TRBJ2-7 | . | TRBV11-2 | 14 | TRBD2 | CASSLEWREGEQYF | TGTGCCAGCAGCTTAGAATGGCGGGAGGGCGAGCAGTACTTC
TRBJ1-5 | . | TRBV7-2 | 13 | . | CASSSKPSQPQHF | TGTGCCAGCAGCTCGAAACCCAGTCAGCCCCAGCATTTT
TRBJ2-6 | . | TRBV27 | 14 | . | CASTLNSGANVLTF | TGTGCCAGCACCCTAAACTCTGGGGCCAACGTCCTGACTTTC
TRBJ1-1 | . | TRBV19 | 16 | TRBD1 | CASSLSGTGSRAEAFF | TGTGCCAGTAGTCTTTCCGGGACAGGGAGTAGAGCTGAAGCTTTCTTT
TRBJ1-2 | . | TRBV28 | 12 | . | CASSSRRGGYTF | TGTGCCAGCAGTTCTCGGCGGGGGGGCTACACCTTC
TRBJ2-1 | . | TRBV7-9 | 15 | TRBD2 | CASSPGTSGYNEQFF | TGTGCCAGCAGCCCAGGGACTAGCGGGTACAATGAGCAGTTCTTC
TRBJ1-1 | . | TRBV28 | 14 | . | CASILPGGHTEAFF | TGTGCCAGCATTCTCCCAGGAGGGCACACTGAAGCTTTCTTT
TRBJ1-5 | . | TRBV10-3 | 13 | . | CAISQGSNQPQHF | TGTGCCATCAGCCAGGGTAGCAATCAGCCCCAGCATTTT